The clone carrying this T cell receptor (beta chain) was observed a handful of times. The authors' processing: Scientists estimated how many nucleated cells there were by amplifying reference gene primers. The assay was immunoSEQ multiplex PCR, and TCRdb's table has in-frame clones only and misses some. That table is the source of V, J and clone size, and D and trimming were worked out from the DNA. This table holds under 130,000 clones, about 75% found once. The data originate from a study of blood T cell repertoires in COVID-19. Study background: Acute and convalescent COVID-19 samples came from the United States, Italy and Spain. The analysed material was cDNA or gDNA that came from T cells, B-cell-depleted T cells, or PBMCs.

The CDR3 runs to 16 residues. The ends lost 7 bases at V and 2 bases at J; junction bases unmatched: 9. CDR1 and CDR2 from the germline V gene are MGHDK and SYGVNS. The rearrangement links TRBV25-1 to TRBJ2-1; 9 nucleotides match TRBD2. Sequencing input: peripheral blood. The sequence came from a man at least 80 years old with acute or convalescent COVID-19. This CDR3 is CASKGGGRAAYNEQFF. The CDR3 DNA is TGTGCCAGCAAAGGAGGCGGGAGGGCGGCCTACAATGAGCAGTTCTTC. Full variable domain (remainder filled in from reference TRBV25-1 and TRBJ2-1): EADIYQTPRYLVIGTGKKITLECSQTMGHDKMYWYQQDPGMELHLIHYSYGVNSTEKGDLSSESTVSRIRTEHFPLTLESARPSHTSQYLCASKGGGRAAYNEQFFGPGTRLTVL.